Following are 17 T cell receptor beta chains from one sample sequenced in a study of T-cell reconstitution after alpha-beta-depleted transplantation in children. Using unique molecular identifiers, the investigators prepared the TCRbeta library. TCRdb re-called the PCR reads through MiXCR, storing one row per CDR3 protein. This table has 500,000 to 650,000 distinct CDR3 sequences, over 10% appearing once. The material sequenced was PBMCs, mostly from graft donor cells, taken 180 days after TCRalphabeta/CD19-depleted stem cell transplant. These receptors all come from a female patient aged 2-10 years who had a stem cell transplant for aplastic anemia, so the T cells may come from the graft donor.

The chain has TRBV12-3 or TRBV12-4 and TRBJ1-6; TRBD1 is a possible D gene (5 bases). This CDR3 has 15 amino acids. Trimming pared 9 bases from V and 7 bases from J, leaving 19 bases between. CDR3 DNA sequence: TGTGCCAGTAGGTTGTTAGCAGGGATGAATTCACCCCTCCACTTT. It yields the protein CASRLLAGMNSPLHF.

This clonotype was found a few times. The gene calls are TRBV20-1 and TRBJ2-7; 8 nucleotides line up with TRBD1. CDR1 DFQATT and CDR2 SNEGSKA come from the germline V gene (reference sequence). V lost 3 bases, J lost 4 bases, and 5 bases stayed unmatched. CDR3 size: 13 residues. CDR3 protein: CSAREDRGYEQYV. The CDR3 nucleotides read TGCAGTGCTAGGGAAGACAGGGGATACGAGCAGTACGTC.

The chain combines TRBV27 with TRBJ2-7; D remains ambiguous. V lost 3 bases to trimming and J lost 0 bases, with 9 bases between them. Germline loops: CDR1 MNHEY, CDR2 SMNVEV (reference sequence). This CDR3 is built from 14 residues. The CDR3, as DNA: TGTGCCAGCAGTTTCCAGCCAAGCTCCTACGAGCAGTACTTC. This encodes CASSFQPSSYEQYF.

This clonotype appeared a few times. The CDR3 DNA follows: TGTGCCAGTAGTATCGAGAAGGGGCAAAGCAATCAGCCCCAGCATTTT. Residues: CASSIEKGQSNQPQHF. The chain combines TRBV19 with TRBJ1-5; D is perhaps TRBD1 (5 bases). Germline V gene data show CDR1 as LNHDA and CDR2 as SQIVND (reference sequence). Trimming pared 3 bases from V and 1 base from J, leaving 13 bases between. CDR3 length: 16 residues.

V is TRBV30 and J is TRBJ1-1; weak D call: TRBD1 (5 bases). CDR1 is GTSNPN, CDR2 SVGIG, per germline (reference sequence). Trimming removed 8 bases at V and 0 bases at J, with 16 bases between. This CDR3 is 14 amino acids long. The CDR3 nucleotides read TGTGCCCTTGGGACTGGGCGGGTGAACACTGAAGCTTTCTTT. It is translated as CALGTGRVNTEAFF.

This chain uses TRBV21-1 with TRBJ2-5; whether TRBD2, the table's D call, matches the DNA was not checked. TRBV21-1 is reported as a pseudogene. CDR3 length equals 16 residues. CDR3 bases: TGTGCCAGCAGCAAAGAAAGGAGGGCTCCTCAAGAGACCCAGTACTTC. Protein product: CASSKERRAPQETQYF.

This clonotype was seen a handful of times. This chain's CDR3 is CSAFTSGSSYEQYF. The CDR3 coding sequence is TGCAGTGCTTTCACTAGCGGGAGTTCCTACGAGCAGTACTTC. The chain carries TRBV20-1 and TRBJ2-7; 11 bases line up with TRBD2. Per the germline V gene, CDR1 is DFQATT and CDR2 is SNEGSKA (reference sequence). The CDR3 is 14 residues long. The ends lost 5 bases at V and 1 base at J; junction bases unmatched: 4.

This clonotype has only a few counts. The chain joins TRBV7-2 to TRBJ1-3; unclear D gene. In germline, CDR1 is SGHTA, CDR2 FQGNSA. V lost 3 bases and J lost 0, with 12 bases in between. CDR3 length: 16 amino acids. For the CDR3, the DNA is TGTGCCAGCAGCTTCGAACCGATACTCTCTGGAAACACCATATATTTT. This translates into CASSFEPILSGNTIYF.

The chain couples TRBV28 to TRBJ1-2; no definite D call. Germline CDR1 and CDR2: MDHEN and SYDVKM. The length of the CDR3 is 14 residues. V was shortened by 7 bases and J by 1 base, with 13 bases between the two germline ends. The DNA for the CDR3 is TGTGCCAGCACCCCCCCTCCGAGTAACTATGGCTACACCTTC. This encodes CASTPPPSNYGYTF.

This clonotype came up many times. This chain connects TRBV9 to TRBJ2-2, with TRBD2 matching 10 bases. There are 17 residues in the CDR3. V lost 0 bases, J lost 1 base, and 3 bases stayed unmatched. From germline, CDR1 is SGDLS and CDR2 YYNGEE. As DNA, the CDR3 is TGTGCCAGCAGCGTAGATAGACTAGCGGGGAACACCGGGGAGCTGTTTTTT. Translated, it gives CASSVDRLAGNTGELFF. Full variable domain (missing parts from reference TRBV9 and TRBJ2-2): DSGVTQTPKHLITATGQRVTLRCSPRSGDLSVYWYQQSLDQGLQFLIQYYNGEERAKGNILERFSAQQFPDLHSELNLSSLELGDSALYFCASSVDRLAGNTGELFFGEGSRLTVL.

The J gene is TRBJ1-1, the V gene TRBV4-3, with D maybe TRBD1 (5 bases). Germline V gives CDR1 LGHNA, CDR2 YSLEER. There are 16 residues in the CDR3. V was shortened by 0 bases and J by 4 bases, with 15 bases between the two germline ends. The CDR3 nucleotides are TGCGCCAGCAGCCAAGAGCAGTGGCAGGGCCTCACTGAAGCTTTCTTT. Residues: CASSQEQWQGLTEAFF.

V gene TRBV2 combines with J gene TRBJ2-1; 10 nucleotides match TRBD2. Germline V CDR1 and CDR2: SNHLY, FYNNEI. The V segment lost 6 bases and the J segment 6 bases; nucleotides outside the gene matches: 5. This CDR3 spans 14 amino acids. The CDR3, as DNA: TGTGCCAGCAGGCGACTAGCGGGCCCCAATGAGCAGTTCTTC. Protein product: CASRRLAGPNEQFF. Full variable domain (missing parts from reference TRBV2 and TRBJ2-1): EPEVTQTPSHQVTQMGQEVILRCVPISNHLYFYWYRQILGQKVEFLVSFYNNEISEKSEIFDDQFSVERPDGSNFTLKIRSTKLEDSAMYFCASRRLAGPNEQFFGPGTRLTVL.

This clonotype was detected ten times or more. The rearrangement links TRBV10-3 to TRBJ2-5; D not resolved. Looked up from germline, CDR1 is ENHRY and CDR2 is SYGVKD. CDR3 length equals 14 residues. V dropped 0 bases and J dropped 5 bases, with 10 bases sitting between them. For the CDR3, the DNA is TGTGCCATCAGTGAGTCCCGAGGCAGGGAGACCCAGTACTTC. Its translation: CAISESRGRETQYF.

This clonotype has a handful of counts. The J gene is TRBJ2-5, the V gene TRBV7-9; possible D gene TRBD2, 5 bases. Trimming cost V 3 bases and J 2 bases, with 13 bases left between them. This CDR3 spans 15 amino acids. Germline lookup yields CDR1 SEHNR and CDR2 FQNEAQ (reference sequence). The CDR3 sequence: CASSFSRRGQETQYF. Here the CDR3 DNA reads TGTGCCAGCAGCTTTAGCCGGAGAGGGCAAGAGACCCAGTACTTC.

This clonotype was recorded a few times. The chain joins TRBV7-2 to TRBJ2-3; D unclear. CDR1 and CDR2 (germline): SGHTA, FQGNSA. The CDR3 spans 16 residues. V gave up 4 bases and J gave up 5 bases, with 19 bases separating them. This CDR3 reads CASSSIPRWPQDTQYF. Written as DNA, the CDR3 is TGTGCCAGCAGCTCCATCCCCCGTTGGCCCCAAGATACGCAGTATTTT.

V is TRBV27 and J is TRBJ1-1; 7 nucleotides line up with TRBD1. The V gene's germline CDR1 is MNHEY and CDR2 SMNVEV (reference sequence). V shed 8 bases, J shed 3 bases, and the junction held 6 bases outside the gene matches. This CDR3 spans 13 amino acids. CDR3 residues: CASRGQDYTEAFF. As DNA, the CDR3 is TGTGCCAGCCGAGGACAGGACTACACTGAAGCTTTCTTT.

The V call is TRBV15, the J call TRBJ2-1, with D perhaps TRBD1 (5 bases). V was clipped by 4 bases and J by 6 bases, with 13 bases between them. The CDR3 spans 14 residues. The germline CDR1 and CDR2 sequences are LNHNV and YYDKDF (reference sequence). CDR3 coding DNA: TGTGCCACCAGCACTGGAAGAAGGGGCAATGAGCAGTTCTTC. The encoded protein is CATSTGRRGNEQFF.